Each of the 3 T cell receptor beta chains below was sequenced from the same sample in a study of T cells in Graves' hyperthyroidism and ophthalmopathy. Using RNA transcripts as the source, TCR beta CDR3 regions were amplified. The HTBI primer set served for first-round RT-PCR of the TCR CDR3. TCRdb reanalysed the multiplex PCR reads using MiXCR and keeps one entry per CDR3 protein. The table shows around 420,000 distinct CDR3 sequences, with around a sixth occurring only once. The sample was blood. The receptors were gathered from a woman aged 18 to 35 with Graves' hyperthyroidism.

This clonotype was detected only a few times. The chain couples TRBV5-1 to TRBJ2-5; a possible D gene is TRBD1 (5 bases). The ends were cut back, 1 base at V and 5 bases at J, with 21 bases in the middle. Per the germline V gene, CDR1 is SGHRS and CDR2 is YFSETQ. The CDR3 runs 17 residues. CDR3 loop: CASSLTGARLLDETQYF. The CDR3 nucleotides are TGCGCCAGCAGCTTGACAGGAGCGAGGCTTCTAGACGAGACCCAGTACTTC.

At least ten counts were recorded for this clonotype. This chain joins TRBV24-1 and TRBJ2-3; 7 bases are shared with TRBD2. Per the germline V gene, CDR1 is KGHDR and CDR2 is SFDVKD. This CDR3 has 19 amino acids. J lost 2 bases, V lost 1 base, and 14 bases had no gene match. The CDR3 here is CATSDLGSGDYHLTDTQYF. Here the CDR3 DNA reads TGTGCCACCAGTGATTTAGGGTCCGGGGACTATCACCTCACAGATACGCAGTATTTT.

This clonotype was observed many times. The J gene is TRBJ1-1, the V gene TRBV20-1; D perhaps matches TRBD1 (5 bases). This CDR3 has 13 amino acids. CDR1 DFQATT and CDR2 SNEGSKA come from the germline V gene (reference sequence). The V end lost 6 bases, the J end lost 5 bases, and 16 bases lay between the germline ends. The CDR3 nucleotides read TGCAGTGCCCCAAAATGGGGGAAAACTGAAGCTTTCTTT. It encodes CSAPKWGKTEAFF.